The T cell receptor (beta chain) described here comes from a study of CD8+ T cells in alopecia areata. RNA, once extracted, was reverse transcribed into cDNA for use as the sequencing template. Profiled with immunoSEQ multiplex PCR; TCRdb holds only in-frame clones, not every one. The data contain hundreds of thousands of clones, approximately 70% of them singletons. Regarding treatment: oral pan-JAK inhibitor, 5-10 mg twice daily. The junction had 8 bases not matched to a gene; V was cut back by 1 base and J by 7 bases. CDR1 and CDR2 (germline): SGHRS, YFSETQ. The CDR3 has 16 amino acids. This rearrangement joins TRBV5-1 to TRBJ2-1, with 10 positions matching TRBD2. The TCR originated in a human donor with alopecia areata. Sequencing used CD4+ T cells sorted from blood, obtained between weeks 43 and 45, from a patient treated with tofacitinib. CDR3 nucleotides: TGCGCCAGCAGCTTGAATGTAGCGGGGGGACTTAATGAGCAGTTCTTC. Protein: CASSLNVAGGLNEQFF.